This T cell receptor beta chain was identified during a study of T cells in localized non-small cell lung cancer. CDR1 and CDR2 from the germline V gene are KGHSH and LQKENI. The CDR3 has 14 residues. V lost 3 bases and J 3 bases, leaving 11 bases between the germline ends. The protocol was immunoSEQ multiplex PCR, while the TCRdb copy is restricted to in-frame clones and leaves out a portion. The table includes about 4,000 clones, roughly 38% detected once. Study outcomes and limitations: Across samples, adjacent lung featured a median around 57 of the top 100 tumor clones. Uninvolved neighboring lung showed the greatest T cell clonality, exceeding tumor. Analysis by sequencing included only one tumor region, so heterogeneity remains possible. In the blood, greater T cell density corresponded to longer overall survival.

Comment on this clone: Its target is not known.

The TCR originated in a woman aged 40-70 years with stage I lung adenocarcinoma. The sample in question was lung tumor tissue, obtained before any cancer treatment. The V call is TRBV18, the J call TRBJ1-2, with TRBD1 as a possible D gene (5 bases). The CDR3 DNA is TGTGCCAGCTCACCTCGTATACAGGACTATGGCTACACCTTC. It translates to CASSPRIQDYGYTF.